One sample yielded the 25 T cell receptor beta chains listed below, sequenced in a study of T cell repertoires in cytomegalovirus infection. These receptors have no identified antigens. TCRdb used MiXCR to reprocess the reads, holding one entry per CDR3 protein. The data show about 55,000 distinct CDR3 sequences, with 15% to 25% seen just once and more than 55% held by the top ten. The sample in question was CD8+ T cells from cultured PBMCs, obtained from culture after CMV antigen stimulation. All receptors derive from a human donor in good health (CMV status not recorded). Some clones in this sample may be carry-over from other donors' samples.

The rearrangement joins TRBV6-1 to TRBJ2-7; D may be TRBD1 (5 bases). The V and J ends lost 1 base and 7 bases respectively, with 11 bases between them. CDR3 length: 13 amino acids. CDR1 MNHNS and CDR2 SASEGT come from the germline V gene. CDR3: CASSEGVGREQYF. In DNA, the CDR3 is TGTGCCAGCAGTGAAGGGGTGGGGCGGGAGCAGTACTTC.

This clonotype was picked up many times. This chain connects TRBV29-1 to TRBJ2-7; tentative D call: TRBD1 (6 bases). Germline loops: CDR1 SQVTM, CDR2 ANQGSEA. Between the trimmed V and J ends, which lost 6 bases and 3 bases, there was a span of 9 bases. This CDR3 region has 11 residues. In nucleotides, the CDR3 is TGCAGCGTGTACAGGGACTACGAGCAGTACTTC. The encoded protein is CSVYRDYEQYF.

In its sample, this clonotype was seen a few times. The chain couples TRBV7-2 to TRBJ2-1; TRBD2 matches 9 bases. The CDR3 loop spans 19 amino acids. Trimming at V came to 3 bases and at J to 4 bases, leaving 16 bases not matched to a gene. CDR1 is SGHTA, CDR2 FQGNSA, per germline. The CDR3 protein is CASSFLSLAGSRVYNEQFF. DNA of the CDR3: TGTGCCAGCAGCTTCTTATCTCTAGCGGGGTCACGGGTTTACAATGAGCAGTTCTTC.

V gene TRBV4-1 combines with J gene TRBJ2-7; the match to TRBD1 covers 9 bases. Germline CDR1 is MGHRA and CDR2 is YSYEKL. CDR3 length equals 16 residues. The V gene end was trimmed by 0 bases and the J gene end by 3 bases; junction bases not matched to a gene: 6. The CDR3 DNA sequence: TGCGCCAGCAGCCAAGACCTGACAGGGGGGCGCTACGAGCAGTACTTC. It codes for CASSQDLTGGRYEQYF.

This clonotype came up a few times. This chain links TRBV12-3 or TRBV12-4 with TRBJ2-6; 14 nucleotides align to TRBD2. With V trimmed by 6 bases and J by 2 bases, 6 bases remained unmatched. This CDR3 is built from 18 residues. For the CDR3, the DNA is TGTGCCAGCAGCGGGCGACTAGCGGGGGGGCCTGGGGCCAACGTCCTGACTTTC. It encodes CASSGRLAGGPGANVLTF.

The J gene is TRBJ2-2, the V gene TRBV15, with 7 bases aligning to TRBD2. After removal of 6 bases from V and 6 bases from J, the junction contained 10 bases not matched to a gene. Germline CDR1 and CDR2: LNHNV and YYDKDF (reference sequence). CDR3 length: 15 amino acids. CDR3 amino acids: CATSLTSGVPGELFF. The DNA of the CDR3 is TGTGCCACCAGTCTGACGAGCGGGGTTCCCGGGGAGCTGTTTTTT.

CDR3 coding DNA: TGTGCCAGCAGTGCCCTAGCGGAGGGGGGCAATGAGCAGTTCTTC. Amino acid sequence: CASSALAEGGNEQFF. The chain joins TRBV6-4 to TRBJ2-1; maybe TRBD2 (7 bases). CDR3 length equals 15 residues. Germline V gene lookup returns CDR1 MRHNA and CDR2 SNTAGT. Trimming stripped 4 bases from V and 6 bases from J, with 16 bases between.

The rearrangement links TRBV4-1 to TRBJ2-3; perhaps TRBD1 as D (7 bases). The germline V gene has CDR1 MGHRA and CDR2 YSYEKL. This CDR3 contains 18 residues. Trimming stripped 4 bases from V and 0 bases from J, with 20 bases between. CDR3 bases: TGCGCCAGCAGCCTCAGGGGACTGGGACAGTCTAGCACAGATACGCAGTATTTT. Translated: CASSLRGLGQSSTDTQYF.

This chain links TRBV6-2 or TRBV6-3 with TRBJ1-1, with D possibly TRBD1 on 6 matching bases. Trimming pared 5 bases from V and 5 bases from J, leaving 9 bases between. CDR3 length equals 12 residues. Germline loops: CDR1 MNHEY, CDR2 SVGEGT. The CDR3 coding sequence is TGTGCCAGCAGTGGGGACATAACTGAAGCTTTCTTT. Its protein product is CASSGDITEAFF.

This clonotype has a handful of counts. V is TRBV4-1 and J is TRBJ2-2; D is perhaps TRBD1 (5 bases). The V end lost 0 bases, the J end lost 5 bases, and 16 bases lay between the germline ends. CDR1 is MGHRA, CDR2 YSYEKL, per germline. CDR3 size: 17 residues. CDR3 bases: TGCGCCAGCAGCCAAGAATCCCCAGGGAATCCTACCGGGGAGCTGTTTTTT. Residues: CASSQESPGNPTGELFF.

With respect to this clonotype: The junction and the germline gene differ at one end; a read error may be behind it. This chain connects TRBV4-2 to TRBJ1-1; TRBD1 might be the D (5 bases). CDR1 and CDR2 from the germline V gene are LGHNA and YNFKEQ. The CDR3 totals 14 residues. The CDR3 loop reads CASGQDRDGTEAFF. CDR3 DNA sequence: TGTGCCAGCGGCCAAGATAGGGACGGTACTGAAGCTTTCTTT.

The chain recombines TRBV6-2 or TRBV6-3 with TRBJ2-7; 14 bases fit TRBD2. J gave up 5 bases and V 6 bases, and 6 bases lay outside the gene matches. The length of the CDR3 is 15 residues. CDR1 and CDR2 (germline): MNHEY, SVGEGT. The CDR3 bases are TGTGCCAGCAGCCGGACTAGCGGGAGGTTTGACGAGCAGTACTTC. It yields the protein CASSRTSGRFDEQYF.

The CDR3 sequence is CAATLLSGNTEAFF. DNA of the CDR3: TGTGCCGCTACCCTGCTCTCGGGGAACACTGAAGCTTTCTTT. The chain carries TRBV7-2 and TRBJ1-1; D gene ambiguous. The CDR3 covers 14 residues. Germline CDR1 SGHTA, CDR2 FQGNSA. Trimming removed 11 bases at V and 1 base at J, with 17 bases between.

The rearrangement links TRBV6-6 to TRBJ1-1; no firm D call. V lost 7 bases to trimming and J lost 11 bases, with 20 bases between them. The germline V gene has CDR1 MNHNY and CDR2 SVGAGI (reference sequence). This CDR3 spans 13 amino acids. The CDR3 DNA reads as TGTGCCAGCACCACTTTCCCAAAGGATCGGGCTTTCTTT. It is translated as CASTTFPKDRAFF.

The rearrangement joins TRBV12-3 or TRBV12-4 to TRBJ2-1, with TRBD2 matching 13 bases. The trim removed 0 bases at V and 2 bases at J, leaving 4 bases unmatched. The CDR3 has 18 residues. The CDR3 coding sequence is TGTGCCAGCAGTTTAGCAAAGGGACTAGCGGGGACCTACAATGAGCAGTTCTTC. This sequence encodes CASSLAKGLAGTYNEQFF.

The chain uses TRBV6-2 or TRBV6-3 and TRBJ1-2; tentatively, D is TRBD1 (6 bases). The ends were cut back, 4 bases at V and 2 bases at J, with 11 bases in the middle. The CDR3 consists of 14 residues. The germline CDR1 and CDR2 sequences are MNHEY and SVGEGT. The CDR3 sequence is CASSWARGNYGYTF. The CDR3 coding sequence is TGTGCCAGCAGTTGGGCCAGGGGAAACTATGGCTACACCTTC.

This clonotype was detected only a few times. This chain joins TRBV12-3 or TRBV12-4 and TRBJ2-1, with 13 bases that match TRBD2. CDR3 length: 19 residues. Germline trimming cut 6 bases from V and 0 bases from J; bases unmatched to any gene: 11. CDR3 protein: CASSLTSGGAERSYNEQFF. Here the CDR3 DNA reads TGTGCCAGCAGCCTTACTAGCGGGGGGGCTGAACGCTCCTACAATGAGCAGTTCTTC.

CDR3 in DNA: TGTGCCAGCAGGGAAGATAGGGGACAGGGCAATCAGCCCCAGCATTTT. Translated: CASREDRGQGNQPQHF. V and J are TRBV6-2 or TRBV6-3 and TRBJ1-5; 8 nucleotides align to TRBD1. This CDR3 has 16 residues. With V trimmed by 6 bases and J by 2 bases, 9 bases remained unmatched. Germline V lookup: CDR1 MNHEY, CDR2 SVGEGT.

V and J are TRBV5-1 and TRBJ2-5; D is undetermined. Germline-derived CDR1 and CDR2 are SGHRS and YFSETQ. The germline V and J ends were trimmed by 0 bases and 1 base, with 19 bases remaining between them. The length of the CDR3 is 18 residues. The CDR3 region has the DNA TGCGCCAGCAGCTTGGAGGCAGGCGGCCACAACGGCCAAGAGACCCAGTACTTC. Its translation is CASSLEAGGHNGQETQYF.

The chain employs TRBV12-3 or TRBV12-4 and TRBJ2-7, with 8 bases aligning to TRBD2. V lost 1 base to trimming and J lost 5 bases; unmatched junction nucleotides: 4. The CDR3 covers 14 residues. The CDR3 DNA reads as TGTGCCAGCAGTTTAGGCGGGAGGCCCCACGAGCAGTACTTC. Its protein is CASSLGGRPHEQYF.

The chain has TRBV29-1 and TRBJ2-1, with 8 bases matching TRBD2. The CDR3 contains 13 residues. J gave up 6 bases and V 4 bases, and 5 bases lay outside the gene matches. The germline CDR1 and CDR2 sequences are SQVTM and ANQGSEA. Here the CDR3 reads CSVGAGVVNEQFF. The DNA for the CDR3 is TGCAGCGTTGGAGCGGGAGTGGTCAATGAGCAGTTCTTC.

This clonotype has just a few counts. V usage is TRBV12-3 or TRBV12-4 and J usage is TRBJ2-2; 8 bases are shared with TRBD2. J gave up 6 bases and V 7 bases, and 10 bases lay outside the gene matches. This CDR3 has 15 amino acids. The CDR3 bases are TGTGCCAGCACCCCGAATGGACTAGCAGCCGGGGAGCTGTTTTTT. Translating gives CASTPNGLAAGELFF.

Only a few counts were recorded for this clonotype. V is TRBV7-2 and J is TRBJ2-7; the match to TRBD2 covers 7 bases. This CDR3 region has 15 residues. V shed 5 bases, J shed 4 bases, and the junction held 11 bases outside the gene matches. Per the germline V gene, CDR1 is SGHTA and CDR2 is FQGNSA. CDR3 bases: TGTGCCAGCAGCGGGGGGGACTTACCCTTTTACGAGCAGTACTTC. Its translation: CASSGGDLPFYEQYF.

This rearrangement joins TRBV7-2 to TRBJ1-2, with a possible D match to TRBD1 (6 bases). V lost 6 bases and J lost 6, with 20 bases in between. CDR1 is SGHTA and CDR2 is FQGNSA in the germline V gene. This CDR3 is built from 15 residues. CDR3 loop: CASSSPSGGENGYTF. CDR3 bases: TGTGCCAGCAGTTCCCCATCGGGGGGCGAGAATGGCTACACCTTC.

The chain recombines TRBV7-9 with TRBJ1-2; D might be TRBD1 (5 bases). The V end lost 1 base, the J end lost 12 bases, and 12 bases lay between the germline ends. Germline V gene sequence: CDR1 SEHNR, CDR2 FQNEAQ (reference sequence). CDR3 size: 12 residues. The DNA for the CDR3 is TGTGCCAGCAGCTTAGGTTCCAGGGCAAACACCTTC. Translated: CASSLGSRANTF.